This T cell receptor (beta chain) originates from a study of blood T cell repertoires in COVID-19. Study at large: PBMCs, B-cell-depleted T cells, or T cells were the source of the cDNA or gDNA that made up the material.

Original handling: Nucleated cell number was recorded as an estimate derived from reference gene primer amplification. The protocol was immunoSEQ multiplex PCR, while the TCRdb copy is restricted to in-frame clones and leaves out a portion. V and J calls and clone size come straight from that table; D and trimming were deduced from the DNA. The data hold some 82,000 clones, with about four fifths observed a single time. The J segment lost 3 bases and the V segment lost 1 base, leaving 2 bases of the junction unmatched. The CDR3 consists of 15 residues. Germline V gene data show CDR1 as MDHEN and CDR2 as SYDVKM.

Source material: peripheral blood. The V gene is TRBV28, the J gene TRBJ2-7, with 11 bases aligning to TRBD1. The sequence was obtained from a man of 80 years or more with acute or convalescent COVID-19. This CDR3 reads CASSLSGTGGYEQYF. In nucleotides, the CDR3 is TGTGCCAGCAGTTTATCCGGGACAGGGGGCTACGAGCAGTACTTC.